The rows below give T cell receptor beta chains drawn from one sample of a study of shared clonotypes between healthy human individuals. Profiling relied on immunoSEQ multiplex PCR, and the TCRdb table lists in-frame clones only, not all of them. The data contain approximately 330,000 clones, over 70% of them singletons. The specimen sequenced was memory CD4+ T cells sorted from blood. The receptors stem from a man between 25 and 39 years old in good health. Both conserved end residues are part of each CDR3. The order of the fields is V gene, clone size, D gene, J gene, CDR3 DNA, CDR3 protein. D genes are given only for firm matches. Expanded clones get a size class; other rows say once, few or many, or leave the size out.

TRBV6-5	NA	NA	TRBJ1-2	TGTGCCAGCAGTTACACCGGGACGGCTAACTATGGCTACACCTTC	CASSYTGTANYGYTF
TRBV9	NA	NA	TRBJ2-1	TGTGCCAGCAGCGTAGCCGGGACCTCCGGTCAGACGGAGCAGTTCTTC	CASSVAGTSGQTEQFF
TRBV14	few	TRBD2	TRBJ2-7	TGTGCTCAGCCCGATCCGACGGGGGGAATAAACTACGAGCAGTACTTC	CAQPDPTGGINYEQYF
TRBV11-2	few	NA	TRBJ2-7	TGTGCCAGCACCTCTTTGGATACGCGACTAGGCTGGCGCTACGAGCAGTACTTC	CASTSLDTRLGWRYEQYF
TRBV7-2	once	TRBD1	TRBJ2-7	TGTGCCAGCAGCTCCCGACAGGGTTGGACCTACGAGCAGTACTTC	CASSSRQGWTYEQYF
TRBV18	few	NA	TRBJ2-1	TGTGCCAGCTCACCTAGTAGCTCCTACAATGAGCAGTTCTTC	CASSPSSSYNEQFF
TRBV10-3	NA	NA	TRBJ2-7	TGTGCCATCAGTGAGTCTGGGGGGCCCTACGAGCAGTACTTC	CAISESGGPYEQYF
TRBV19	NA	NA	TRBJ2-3	TGTGCCAGTAGCACAATGGCGGGGGCTAGCACAGATACGCAGTATTTT	CASSTMAGASTDTQYF
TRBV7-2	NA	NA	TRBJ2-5	TGTGCCAGCGGTTCTATGGAGCGGGAGACCCAGTACTTC	CASGSMERETQYF
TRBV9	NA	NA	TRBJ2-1	TGTGCCAGCAGCGTAGCGGCTACCAACAATGAGCAGTTCTTC	CASSVAATNNEQFF
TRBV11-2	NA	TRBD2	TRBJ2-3	TGTGCCAGCAGCCCCGGGACTAGCGACAATCTAGATACGCAGTATTTT	CASSPGTSDNLDTQYF
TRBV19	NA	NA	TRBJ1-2	TGTGCCAGTAGTTTCGAGGCGGGGTACGGCTTGGCTAACTATGGCTACACCTTC	CASSFEAGYGLANYGYTF
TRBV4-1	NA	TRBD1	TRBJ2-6	TGCGCCAGCACCCACGGGACAGGTGCTGGGGCCAACGTCCTGACTTTC	CASTHGTGAGANVLTF
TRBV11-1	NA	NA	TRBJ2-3	TGTGCCAGCAGCGCGAGCGTTTTTCCAAGAGATACGCAGTATTTT	CASSASVFPRDTQYF
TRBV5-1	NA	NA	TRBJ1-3	TGCGCCAGCAGCTTGGCCCCAGGGATATCTGTCGGAAACACCATATATTTT	CASSLAPGISVGNTIYF
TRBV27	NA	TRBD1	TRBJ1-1	TGTGCCAGCAGAAACCTGGGACAGATGAACACTGAAGCTTTCTTT	CASRNLGQMNTEAFF
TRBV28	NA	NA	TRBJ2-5	TGTGCCAGCAGTTTAGCCGGGGCAGCCCAAGAGACCCAGTACTTC	CASSLAGAAQETQYF
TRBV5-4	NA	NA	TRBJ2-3	TGTGCCAGCAAGGAAACGGGGCAGACTAGCACAGATACGCAGTATTTT	CASKETGQTSTDTQYF
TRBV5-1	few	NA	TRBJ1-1	TGCGCCAGCAGCTTACGCCCCCCGGGCTTGAACACTGAAGCTTTCTTT	CASSLRPPGLNTEAFF
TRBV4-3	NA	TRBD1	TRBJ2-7	TGCGCCAGCATCCCGACAGGGGCCCACGAGCAGTACTTC	CASIPTGAHEQYF
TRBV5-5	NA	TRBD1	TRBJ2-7	TGTGCCAGCAGCTTGCGGCGCTCCCAGGGGGCCTACGAGCAGTACTTC	CASSLRRSQGAYEQYF
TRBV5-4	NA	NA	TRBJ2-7	TGTGCCAGCAGCCCCGGACCCAACGCCTACGAGCAGTACTTC	CASSPGPNAYEQYF
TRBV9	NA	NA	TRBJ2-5	TGTGCCACGCGGGACGACTATACCGCCCAGTACTTC	CATRDDYTAQYF
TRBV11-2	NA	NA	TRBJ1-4	TGTGCCAGCAGCCCCTCCGGGCATAGCAATGAAAAACTGTTTTTT	CASSPSGHSNEKLFF
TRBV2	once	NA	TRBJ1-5	TGTGCCAGCAGTGAGGTCAGAGAAATGGCCCAGCATTTT	CASSEVREMAQHF
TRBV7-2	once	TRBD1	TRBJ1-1	TGTGCCAGCAGCTCACCGCTCGGGACAGGGGGCACTGAAGCTTTCTTT	CASSSPLGTGGTEAFF
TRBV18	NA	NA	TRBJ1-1	TGTGCCAGCTCACCGGACCTTTTGTCTGAAGCTTTCTTT	CASSPDLLSEAFF
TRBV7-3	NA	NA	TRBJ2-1	TGTGCCAGCAGCCCTCCCCTCGGCTCAAGCTCCTACAATGAGCAGTTCTTC	CASSPPLGSSSYNEQFF
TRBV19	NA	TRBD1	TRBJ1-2	TGTGCCAGTAGTAGAACCCCCGGGACAGCACCCATCTATGGCTACACCTTC	CASSRTPGTAPIYGYTF
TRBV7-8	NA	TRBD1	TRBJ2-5	TGTGCCAGCAGCTTCCGGGACAGACAAGAGACCCAGTACTTC	CASSFRDRQETQYF
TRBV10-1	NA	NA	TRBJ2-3	TGCGCCAGCAGTGGGGACTGGGAGGATACGCAGTATTTT	CASSGDWEDTQYF
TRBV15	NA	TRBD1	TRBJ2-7	TGTGCCACCAGCAGAGGACAGGGATCCTACGAGCAGTACTTC	CATSRGQGSYEQYF
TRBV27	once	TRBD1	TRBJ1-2	TGTGCCAGCAGTGACCGACAGGGGTTGCATGGCTACACCTTC	CASSDRQGLHGYTF
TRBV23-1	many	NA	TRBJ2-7	TGCGCCAGCAGTCAATGTGGTTGTGACGGGGCAGATGGTTACGAGCAGTACTTC	CASSQCGCDGADGYEQYF
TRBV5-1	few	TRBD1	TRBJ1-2	TGCGCCAGCAGCTTGGGACAGGGGACTGGCTACACCTTC	CASSLGQGTGYTF
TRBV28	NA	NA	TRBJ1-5	TGTGCCAGCAGTTTTCCGGGAGGCTTCAGCCAGCCCCAGCATTTT	CASSFPGGFSQPQHF
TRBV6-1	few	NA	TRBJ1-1	TGTGCCAGCAGTGTAGGGACACCGCGGAACACTGAAGCTTTCTTT	CASSVGTPRNTEAFF
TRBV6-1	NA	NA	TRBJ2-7	TGTGCCAGCAGCCGACCCGGGATCTACGAGCAGTACTTC	CASSRPGIYEQYF
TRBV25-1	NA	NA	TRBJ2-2	TGTGCCAGCAGGGGCACCAAGACCGGGGAGCTGTTTTTT	CASRGTKTGELFF
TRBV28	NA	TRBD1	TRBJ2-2	TGTGCCACCCAGGACAGGGCGAACACCGGGGAGCTGTTTTTT	CATQDRANTGELFF
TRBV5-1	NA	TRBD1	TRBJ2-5	TGCGCCAGCAGCTTATCATGGGACAGGGCTGAGACCCAGTACTTC	CASSLSWDRAETQYF